This TCR beta chain originates from a study of memory CD4+ T cells and cytomegalovirus serostatus. Across the study: This sample comes from healthy Belgian adults, eight to ten CMV seropositive, approximately 23 seronegative. Overall study results and limits: CD4+ memory repertoires contained about 40% of the 164 reported CMV TCRbeta sequences. A US-trained random forest predicted CMV serostatus with median AUC roughly 0.9.

Profiled with immunoSEQ multiplex PCR; TCRdb holds only in-frame clones, not every one. The sample records about 45,000 clones, over 65% being singletons. The sort gate was single viable CD3+CD4+CD8-CD45RO+ cells for memory CD4+ T cells. Serum IgG to CMV pp150, pp28, p38 and p52 defined serostatus. Only one count was recorded for this clone. As yet, its antigen is unknown. The receptor's source is an adult in good health and CMV-seronegative. Sequenced: memory CD4+ T cells from blood.

The CDR3 protein is CATRKSQGAPGQPQHF. CDR3 DNA sequence: TGTGCCACCAGGAAATCACAGGGGGCGCCCGGTCAGCCCCAGCATTTT. V usage is TRBV15 and J usage is TRBJ1-5, with 9 bases fitting TRBD1. Germline CDR1 and CDR2: LNHNV and YYDKDF (reference sequence). The CDR3 is 16 residues long. V shed 6 bases, J shed 6 bases, and the junction held 12 bases outside the gene matches.